This entry describes one T cell receptor (beta chain). The antigen is undetermined. Researchers ran the PCR with 60 Vbeta and 13 Jbeta primers. Here immunoSEQ multiplex PCR was the method, and the copy in TCRdb shows in-frame clones only, minus some. Here the sample spans about 130,000 clones, 8.5% being singletons. This entry is derived from a study of cytomegalovirus exposure and HLA in healthy donors. This CDR3 is 15 amino acids long. V lost 0 bases and J lost 4, with 12 bases in between. From germline, CDR1 is MNHNY and CDR2 SVGAGI (reference sequence). Findings and caveats of the study: One later analysis reportedly identified an Asian-associated ancestry cluster that showed fewer N-insertions than the roughly 720-donor mean. Some segments of the V type, notably TRBV6-2 and TRBV6-3, were excluded as indistinguishable.

The receptor comes from a man between 40 and 49 years old in good health and CMV-seronegative. Material: PBMCs. The chain combines TRBV6-6 with TRBJ2-5; D may be TRBD1 (6 bases). Here the CDR3 reads CASSYSGRGVETQYF. The CDR3 DNA sequence: TGTGCCAGCAGTTACTCCGGCAGGGGAGTAGAGACCCAGTACTTC.